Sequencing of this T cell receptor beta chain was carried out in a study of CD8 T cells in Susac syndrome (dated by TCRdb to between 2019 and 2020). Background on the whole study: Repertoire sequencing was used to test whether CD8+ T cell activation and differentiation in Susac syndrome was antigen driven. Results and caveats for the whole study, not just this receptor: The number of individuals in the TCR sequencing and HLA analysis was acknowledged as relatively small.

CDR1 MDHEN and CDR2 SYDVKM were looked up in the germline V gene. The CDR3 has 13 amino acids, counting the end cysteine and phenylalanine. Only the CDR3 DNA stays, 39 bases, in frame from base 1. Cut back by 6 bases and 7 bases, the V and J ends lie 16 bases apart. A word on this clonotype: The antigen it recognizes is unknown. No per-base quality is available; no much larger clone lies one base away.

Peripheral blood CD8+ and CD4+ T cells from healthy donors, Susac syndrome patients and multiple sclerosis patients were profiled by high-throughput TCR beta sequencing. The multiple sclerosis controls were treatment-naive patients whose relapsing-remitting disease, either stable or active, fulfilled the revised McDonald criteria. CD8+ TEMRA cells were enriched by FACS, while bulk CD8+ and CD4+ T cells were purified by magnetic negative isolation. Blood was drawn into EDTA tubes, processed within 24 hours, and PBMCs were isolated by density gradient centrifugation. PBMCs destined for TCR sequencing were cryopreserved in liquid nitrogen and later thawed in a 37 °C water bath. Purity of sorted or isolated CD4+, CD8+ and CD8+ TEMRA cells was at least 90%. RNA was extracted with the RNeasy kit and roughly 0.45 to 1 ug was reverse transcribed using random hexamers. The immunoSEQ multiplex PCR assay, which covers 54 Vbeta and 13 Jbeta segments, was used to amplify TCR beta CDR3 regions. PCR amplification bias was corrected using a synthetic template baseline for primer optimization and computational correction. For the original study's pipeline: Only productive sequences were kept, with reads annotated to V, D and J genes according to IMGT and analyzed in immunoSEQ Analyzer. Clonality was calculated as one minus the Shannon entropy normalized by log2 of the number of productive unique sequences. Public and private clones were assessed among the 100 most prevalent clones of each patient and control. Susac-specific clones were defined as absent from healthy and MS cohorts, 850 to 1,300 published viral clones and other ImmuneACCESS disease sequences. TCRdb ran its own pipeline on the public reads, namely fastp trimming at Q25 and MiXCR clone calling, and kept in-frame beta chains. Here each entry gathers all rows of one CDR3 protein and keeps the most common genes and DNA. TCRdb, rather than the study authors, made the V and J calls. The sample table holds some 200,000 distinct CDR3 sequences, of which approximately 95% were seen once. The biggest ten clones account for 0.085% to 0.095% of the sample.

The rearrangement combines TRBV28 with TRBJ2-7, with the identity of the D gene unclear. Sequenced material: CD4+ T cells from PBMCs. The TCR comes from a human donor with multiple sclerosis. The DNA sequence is TGTGCCAGCAGCGGCGGTAGGGTAGGAGAGCAGTACTTC. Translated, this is CASSGGRVGEQYF.